This T cell receptor beta chain was captured by sequencing in a study of blood T cell repertoires in COVID-19. Study-wide background: In each case, the material was cDNA or gDNA derived from T cells, B-cell-depleted T cells, or PBMCs.

This CDR3 has 13 residues. V gave up 6 bases and J gave up 2 bases; unmatched junction bases: 2. CDR1 is SNHLY, CDR2 FYNNEI, per germline. Original processing methods: Researchers report that nucleated cell counts were estimated from reference gene primer amplification. Data came from immunoSEQ multiplex PCR; TCRdb stores just in-frame clones and leaves some out. V and J calls and clone size are those listed in that table; D and trimming were worked out from the DNA. Among some 290,000 clones listed, roughly 86% were seen once. The sequenced sample was peripheral blood. This clonotype was obtained from a man between 18 and 29 years old with active or convalescent COVID-19. The gene calls are TRBV2 and TRBJ1-2, with 8 bases lining up with TRBD1. The CDR3 reads CASSRDRNYGYTF. The CDR3 region has the DNA TGTGCCAGCAGCCGGGACAGGAACTATGGCTACACCTTC.